Below are 22 T cell receptor beta chains sequenced from a single sample in a study of blood T cell repertoires in COVID-19. Method: immunoSEQ multiplex PCR; TCRdb's copy keeps in-frame clones and lacks some. The table lists about 300,000 clones, about nine tenths of them singletons. The sequenced sample was PBMCs or T cells enriched from blood (not recorded which). These receptors were obtained from a woman aged 18-29 years who had recovered from COVID-19.

CDR3 in amino acids: CASSKTSGGVEMNEQFF. CDR3 coding DNA: TGTGCCAGTAGTAAGACTAGCGGGGGCGTCGAGATGAATGAGCAGTTCTTC. This chain connects TRBV19 to TRBJ2-1; 12 bases agree with TRBD2. V dropped 4 bases and J dropped 7; count of bases not matched to a gene: 11. In germline, CDR1 is LNHDA, CDR2 SQIVND (reference sequence). This CDR3 is built from 17 residues.

The chain recombines TRBV10-3 with TRBJ1-2; a possible D gene is TRBD1 (5 bases). CDR3 length: 13 amino acids. Trimming took off 8 bases at V and 3 bases at J, with 13 bases between the two ends. Per the germline V gene, CDR1 is ENHRY and CDR2 is SYGVKD. CDR3 amino acids: CAISDSLDYGYTF. In DNA form, the CDR3 reads TGTGCCATCTCCGACAGTCTGGACTATGGCTACACCTTC.

The rearrangement uses TRBV7-9 and TRBJ2-2; perhaps TRBD1 as D (6 bases). The ends were cut back, 5 bases at V and 2 bases at J, with 15 bases in the middle. CDR3 length: 16 residues. CDR1 and CDR2 from the germline V gene are SEHNR and FQNEAQ (reference sequence). In nucleotides, the CDR3 is TGTGCCAGCAGCCTAAGGCAGGGGTCCAACACCGGGGAGCTGTTTTTT. Its translation is CASSLRQGSNTGELFF.

The chain couples TRBV5-6 to TRBJ2-2; TRBD1 aligns across 7 bases. This CDR3 contains 15 residues. V was clipped by 4 bases and J by 8 bases; unmatched bases: 11. Germline CDR1 SGHDT, CDR2 YYEEEE. The CDR3 nucleotides read TGTGCCAGCAGCCCATTCGACAGGGTTCTTGGGGAGCTGTTTTTT. Protein: CASSPFDRVLGELFF.

The chain joins TRBV4-1 to TRBJ2-5, with TRBD1 matching over 8 bases. This CDR3 comprises 18 residues. V lost 0 bases and J lost 6; bases outside the gene matches: 15. Germline loops: CDR1 MGHRA, CDR2 YSYEKL. The CDR3 coding sequence is TGCGCCAGCAGCCAAGATCGGAGAGCGGCAGGGGGCGGAAAGACCCAGTACTTC. It translates to CASSQDRRAAGGGKTQYF.

The chain recombines TRBV27 with TRBJ2-3; D call uncertain. The CDR3 loop spans 14 amino acids. Trimming removed 3 bases from V and 0 bases from J, with 7 bases in between. The germline V gene has CDR1 MNHEY and CDR2 SMNVEV (reference sequence). The CDR3 DNA reads TGTGCCAGCAGTTTCGGAGTAAGCACAGATACGCAGTATTTT. It yields the protein CASSFGVSTDTQYF.

This clone was found once. CDR3 bases: TGTGCCTGGAGTGTATTAGCGGGGGGGCCCGGTGAGCAGTTCTTC. It is translated as CAWSVLAGGPGEQFF. The rearrangement joins TRBV30 to TRBJ2-1; 11 nucleotides match TRBD2. Germline trimming cut 0 bases from V and 9 bases from J; bases unmatched to any gene: 7. The CDR3 consists of 15 residues. Per germline, CDR1 GTSNPN and CDR2 SVGIG (reference sequence). The full variable domain, with the rest looked up from reference TRBV30 and TRBJ2-1, is SQTIHQWPATLVQPVGSPLSLECTVEGTSNPNLYWYRQAAGRGLQLLFYSVGIGQISSEVPQNLSASRPQDRQFILSSKKLLLSDSGFYLCAWSVLAGGPGEQFFGPGTRLTVL.

The chain couples TRBV7-9 to TRBJ2-7, with 10 nucleotides matching TRBD1. This CDR3 spans 14 amino acids. Germline CDR1 SEHNR, CDR2 FQNEAQ (reference sequence). V was pared by 2 bases and J by 7 bases, with 5 bases of the junction left unmatched. Here the CDR3 reads CASSLSGQGEEQYF. The DNA of the CDR3 is TGTGCCAGCAGCTTATCAGGACAGGGGGAAGAGCAGTACTTC.

The chain carries TRBV6-5 and TRBJ2-1; D remains ambiguous. V was trimmed by 5 bases and J by 11 bases, leaving 10 bases between them. The CDR3 covers 11 residues. Looked up from germline, CDR1 is MNHEY and CDR2 is SVGAGI. Here the CDR3 DNA reads TGTGCCAGCAGTCTACCAGGTCAGCAGTTCTTC. Its protein product is CASSLPGQQFF.

The rearrangement joins TRBV19 to TRBJ1-5; 10 bases align to TRBD1. This CDR3 spans 17 amino acids. Unmatched junction bases numbered 9, after V lost 5 bases and J lost 2 bases. The germline gives CDR1 LNHDA, CDR2 SQIVND (reference sequence). The CDR3 DNA follows: TGTGCCAGTAGTCTCCGGGACAGGGGCAATGGCAATCAGCCCCAGCATTTT. Translating gives CASSLRDRGNGNQPQHF.

The chain couples TRBV7-3 to TRBJ1-6, with D hard to call. CDR1 and CDR2 (germline): SGHTA, FQGTGA. The CDR3 length is 15 residues. Between the trimmed V and J ends, which lost 5 bases and 7 bases, there was a span of 15 bases. CDR3 loop: CASSAQGRENSPLHF. The CDR3 bases are TGTGCCAGCAGCGCGCAAGGACGGGAAAATTCACCCCTCCACTTT.

The chain uses TRBV6-5 and TRBJ2-2; the D gene is possibly TRBD1 (6 bases). The CDR3 spans 14 residues. Germline V gives CDR1 MNHEY, CDR2 SVGAGI. Trimming cost V 0 bases and J 9 bases, with 11 bases left between them. The CDR3 reads CASSYSRQVRELFF. In DNA, the CDR3 is TGTGCCAGCAGTTACTCCCGACAGGTTCGGGAGCTGTTTTTT.

The rearrangement uses TRBV7-8 and TRBJ1-1; 8 bases are a match to TRBD1. CDR3 length equals 14 residues. From germline, CDR1 is SGHVS and CDR2 FQNEAQ. With 6 bases clipped from V and 4 bases from J, the junction kept 7 bases outside the gene matches. Here the CDR3 reads CASRQTGAVTEAFF. The DNA for the CDR3 is TGTGCCAGCAGGCAGACAGGGGCGGTCACTGAAGCTTTCTTT.

The chain joins TRBV27 to TRBJ1-1; D ambiguous. In germline, CDR1 is MNHEY, CDR2 SMNVEV (reference sequence). V lost 2 bases, J lost 0 bases, and 10 bases lay in between. The CDR3 length is 15 residues. CDR3 sequence reads: CASSLTTRVNTEAFF. CDR3 coding DNA: TGTGCCAGCAGTTTAACGACGCGGGTGAACACTGAAGCTTTCTTT.

V is TRBV11-3 and J is TRBJ2-5, with D maybe TRBD2 (5 bases). Germline CDR1 is SGHNT and CDR2 is YENEEA. Trimming took 5 bases from V and 1 from J, leaving 14 bases between them. The CDR3 totals 15 residues. The CDR3 DNA sequence: TGTGCCAGCAGCATCCAAGAGGGCCCCCAAGAGACCCAGTACTTC. Encoded protein: CASSIQEGPQETQYF.

The chain combines TRBV15 with TRBJ2-7, with 10 bases lining up with TRBD2. There are 15 residues in the CDR3. The junction had 4 bases not matched to a gene; V was cut back by 3 bases and J by 2 bases. CDR1 is LNHNV and CDR2 is YYDKDF in the germline V gene (reference sequence). Here the CDR3 DNA reads TGTGCCACCAGCAGGGGGCTAGCGGGGGCCTACGAGCAGTACTTC. Encoded protein: CATSRGLAGAYEQYF.

This chain uses TRBV10-3 with TRBJ1-1; TRBD1 might be the D (6 bases). This CDR3 comprises 17 residues. CDR1 is ENHRY, CDR2 SYGVKD, per germline. V was cut by 2 bases and J by 4 bases, with 20 bases left in between. CDR3 coding DNA: TGTGCCATCAGTGAGCCTGAGAAACAGGGTTTCAGCACTGAAGCTTTCTTT. Protein: CAISEPEKQGFSTEAFF.

This CDR3 is CASRSGQGPNSPLHF. CDR3 bases: TGCGCCAGCAGATCCGGACAGGGTCCAAATTCACCCCTCCACTTT. The V gene is TRBV5-1, the J gene TRBJ1-6, with 8 positions matching TRBD1. The CDR3 covers 15 residues. The ends lost 5 bases at V and 7 bases at J; junction bases unmatched: 8. The germline V gene has CDR1 SGHRS and CDR2 YFSETQ.

The chain carries TRBV13 and TRBJ1-2, with D possibly matching TRBD1 (5 bases). The V end was cut by 2 bases, the J end by 2 bases, with 12 bases between. CDR3 length: 15 amino acids. The germline V gene encodes CDR1 PRHDT and CDR2 FYEKMQ (reference sequence). CDR3 amino acids: CASSLWGGTNYGYTF. DNA of the CDR3: TGTGCCAGCAGCTTATGGGGGGGGACCAACTATGGCTACACCTTC.

The V call is TRBV11-3, the J call TRBJ2-1; a possible D gene is TRBD2 (5 bases). The V and J ends lost 5 bases and 9 bases respectively, with 14 bases between them. From germline, CDR1 is SGHNT and CDR2 YENEEA. The CDR3 has 13 amino acids. The CDR3 spells CASSRTSSTEQFF. DNA of the CDR3: TGTGCCAGCAGCCGAACTAGTTCCACTGAGCAGTTCTTC.

This chain joins TRBV10-1 and TRBJ2-1, with 13 bases identical to TRBD2. V lost 0 bases, J lost 9 bases, and 11 bases stayed unmatched. CDR1 and CDR2 from the germline V gene are WNHNN and SYGVQD (reference sequence). The CDR3 spans 18 residues. CDR3 loop: CASSESSRGLAGYSEQFF. CDR3 sequence (DNA): TGCGCCAGCAGTGAGTCTTCCCGGGGACTAGCGGGATATAGTGAGCAGTTCTTC.

The CDR3 reads CASSSGQPQHF. The CDR3 region has the DNA TGTGCCAGCAGTTCAGGTCAGCCCCAGCATTTT. The chain carries TRBV6-2 or TRBV6-3 and TRBJ1-5; no clear D. The germline V gene has CDR1 MNHEY and CDR2 SVGEGT. CDR3 size: 11 residues. V was trimmed by 4 bases and J by 6 bases, leaving 4 bases between them.